The 23 T cell receptor beta chains below all came from one sample that was sequenced in a study of Ad26.COV2.S vaccination and SARS-CoV-2 variants. The table came from immunoSEQ multiplex PCR; TCRdb's copy has only in-frame clones and leaves some out. The sample carries approximately 340,000 clones, 90% to 95% recorded once. The sequences come from peripheral blood, collected after recovery from COVID-19. These receptors came from a human donor who had recovered from COVID-19.

The J gene is TRBJ2-5, the V gene TRBV27, with D possibly matching TRBD2 (5 bases). V was pared by 3 bases and J by 4 bases, with 9 bases between. CDR1 MNHEY and CDR2 SMNVEV come from the germline V gene (reference sequence). This CDR3 is 13 amino acids long. CDR3 loop: CASSFFAGETQYF. DNA of the CDR3: TGTGCCAGCAGTTTCTTTGCGGGAGAGACCCAGTACTTC.

The rearrangement links TRBV7-9 to TRBJ2-6; no firm D call. The CDR3 runs 16 residues. CDR1 and CDR2 from the germline V gene are SEHNR and FQNEAQ (reference sequence). Trimming took off 5 bases at V and 0 bases at J, with 11 bases between the two ends. The CDR3 loop is CASSPPPNSGANVLTF. The CDR3 coding sequence is TGTGCCAGCAGCCCCCCCCCGAACTCTGGGGCCAACGTCCTGACTTTC.

The gene calls are TRBV9 and TRBJ1-6; TRBD1 might be the D (5 bases). V was trimmed by 0 bases and J by 10 bases, leaving 14 bases between them. Germline CDR1 SGDLS, CDR2 YYNGEE. This CDR3 has 15 residues. CDR3 sequence (DNA): TGTGCCAGCAGCGTAGTTGGCCGGGGGGGGTCACCCCTCCACTTT. It is translated as CASSVVGRGGSPLHF.

V usage is TRBV2 and J usage is TRBJ2-7; 10 bases are shared with TRBD2. V shed 6 bases and J 4 bases; nucleotides not matched to a gene: 21. This CDR3 has 19 residues. Germline V CDR1 and CDR2: SNHLY, FYNNEI. In nucleotides, the CDR3 is TGTGCCAGCAGGGGAAGGAGTACGGCTAGCGGGGGATCGCCGTACGAGCAGTACTTC. As protein: CASRGRSTASGGSPYEQYF.

This chain connects TRBV21-1 to TRBJ2-1; the D segment call TRBD2 is taken from the table without a DNA check. TRBV21-1 is shown as a pseudogene. This CDR3 region has 16 residues. The chain's CDR3 is CASSKAGGSSYNEQFF. For the CDR3, the DNA is TGTGCCAGCAGCAAAGCAGGCGGGAGCTCCTACAATGAGCAGTTCTTC.

This clone has more than one count but fewer than ten. The chain recombines TRBV6-6 with TRBJ1-6; 10 bases are shared with TRBD1. Looked up from germline, CDR1 is MNHNY and CDR2 is SVGAGI (reference sequence). With V trimmed by 6 bases and J by 7 bases, 9 bases remained unmatched. The CDR3 is 16 amino acids. Here the CDR3 DNA reads TGTGCCAGCAGCTTTAAGACAGGGGGCGACAATTCACCCCTCCACTTT. Translation: CASSFKTGGDNSPLHF.

V gene TRBV30 combines with J gene TRBJ1-6; D is undetermined. Germline lookup yields CDR1 GTSNPN and CDR2 SVGIG (reference sequence). This CDR3 has 14 residues. In DNA, the CDR3 is TGTGCTTTACACCAGTGCGCGTATAATTCACCCCTCCACTTT. It translates to CALHQCAYNSPLHF. Supplemented by reference TRBV30 and TRBJ1-6, the full variable domain reads SQTIHQWPATLVQPVGSPLSLECTVEGTSNPNLYWYRQAAGRGLQLLFYSVGIGQISSEVPQNLSASRPQDRQFILSSKKLLLSDSGFYLCALHQCAYNSPLHFGNGTRLTVT.

This chain connects TRBV7-9 to TRBJ1-2, with 9 bases aligning to TRBD1. The V segment lost 3 bases and the J segment 8 bases; nucleotides outside the gene matches: 4. The CDR3 covers 13 residues. Germline loops: CDR1 SEHNR, CDR2 FQNEAQ (reference sequence). The CDR3 region has the DNA TGTGCCAGCAGCTTTGACAGGGGGAACGGCTACACCTTC. Amino acid sequence: CASSFDRGNGYTF.

The V call is TRBV7-8, the J call TRBJ1-4, with D hard to call. The germline gives CDR1 SGHVS, CDR2 FQNEAQ. V dropped 5 bases and J dropped 5 bases, with 9 bases sitting between them. This CDR3 spans 13 amino acids. The CDR3 loop is CASSPGRNEKLFF. The CDR3 nucleotides are TGTGCCAGCAGCCCCGGCCGCAATGAAAAACTGTTTTTT.

The gene calls are TRBV18 and TRBJ1-1; D uncertain. This CDR3 has 15 residues. V lost 1 base to trimming and J lost 0 bases, with 9 bases between them. In germline, CDR1 is KGHSH, CDR2 LQKENI. This chain's CDR3 is CASSPLRDMNTEAFF. The DNA of the CDR3 is TGTGCCAGCTCACCACTGAGAGATATGAACACTGAAGCTTTCTTT.

V usage is TRBV6-5 and J usage is TRBJ1-2; D ambiguous. With 0 bases removed from V and 4 bases from J, the gap between germline ends came to 12 bases. CDR1 is MNHEY and CDR2 is SVGAGI in the germline V gene. The CDR3 is 15 residues long. CDR3 residues: CASSYSNEVSYGYTF. The DNA for the CDR3 is TGTGCCAGCAGTTACTCGAATGAGGTTTCCTATGGCTACACCTTC.

V and J are TRBV7-9 and TRBJ2-2; TRBD1 might be the D (5 bases). V lost 5 bases, J lost 3 bases, and 19 bases lay in between. The CDR3 has 17 residues. Germline values: CDR1 SEHNR, CDR2 FQNEAQ (reference sequence). The CDR3 coding sequence is TGTGCCAGCAGCCCCGCCGCAGGGAACATCGACACCGGGGAGCTGTTTTTT. It encodes CASSPAAGNIDTGELFF.

A single count supports this clone. J is TRBJ1-2 and V is TRBV19; a possible D gene is TRBD1 (5 bases). V lost 9 bases and J 8 bases, leaving 19 bases between the germline ends. The CDR3 sequence is 13 residues long. Looked up from germline, CDR1 is LNHDA and CDR2 is SQIVND (reference sequence). This chain's CDR3 is CASTPRDLWGYTF. The CDR3 DNA reads TGTGCCAGCACCCCCAGGGACTTGTGGGGCTACACCTTC.

For this clone: Other DNA sequences of this sample code for an identical CDR3. This chain joins TRBV7-2 and TRBJ1-1; tentatively, D is TRBD1 (5 bases). Deletions cut 2 bases from V and 4 bases from J, with 8 bases between. CDR3 size: 13 residues. CDR1 SGHTA and CDR2 FQGNSA come from the germline V gene. The CDR3: CASSLQGGTEAFF. The CDR3 DNA reads as TGTGCCAGCAGCTTACAGGGAGGCACTGAAGCTTTCTTT. Full variable domain (remainder filled in from reference TRBV7-2 and TRBJ1-1): GAGVSQSPSNKVTEKGKDVELRCDPISGHTALYWYRQSLGQGLEFLIYFQGNSAPDKSGLPSDRFSAERTGGSVSTLTIQRTQQEDSAVYLCASSLQGGTEAFFGQGTRLTVV.

The chain carries TRBV19 and TRBJ1-2, with 11 bases that match TRBD1. V dropped 7 bases and J dropped 6; count of bases not matched to a gene: 7. CDR1 LNHDA and CDR2 SQIVND come from the germline V gene (reference sequence). This CDR3 comprises 14 residues. The CDR3 sequence: CASIHGQGANGYTF. The CDR3 coding sequence is TGTGCCAGTATCCACGGACAGGGGGCGAATGGCTACACCTTC.

Turning to this clone: Other DNA sequences of this sample code for an identical CDR3. The chain employs TRBV9 and TRBJ1-1, with TRBD1 matching 7 bases. The germline V gene has CDR1 SGDLS and CDR2 YYNGEE. CDR3 length: 14 amino acids. V lost 4 bases and J lost 1; bases outside the gene matches: 4. The CDR3 sequence is CASSPTGANTEAFF. The CDR3, as DNA: TGTGCCAGCAGCCCTACAGGGGCGAACACTGAAGCTTTCTTT.

This chain uses TRBV5-1 with TRBJ1-2, with 8 bases identical to TRBD1. V shed 4 bases and J 8 bases; nucleotides not matched to a gene: 22. The CDR3 covers 18 residues. Looked up from germline, CDR1 is SGHRS and CDR2 is YFSETQ. The CDR3 sequence: CASSPRPGQVQSIGGYTF. The CDR3 region has the DNA TGCGCCAGCAGCCCACGGCCGGGACAGGTTCAATCTATCGGCGGCTACACCTTC.

This chain links TRBV6-5 with TRBJ1-2; 7 bases map to TRBD1. Germline lookup yields CDR1 MNHEY and CDR2 SVGAGI. V shed 6 bases and J 12 bases; nucleotides not matched to a gene: 7. The CDR3 is 11 residues long. The CDR3 nucleotides read TGTGCCAGCAGATTAGACAGGGCTCACACCTTC. As protein: CASRLDRAHTF.

The chain couples TRBV5-4 to TRBJ1-4; 7 nucleotides line up with TRBD1. The V and J ends lost 4 bases and 0 bases, in that order; junction bases with no gene match: 9. CDR3 length: 17 residues. CDR1 is SGHNT, CDR2 YYREEE, per germline (reference sequence). CDR3 sequence reads: CASSTYDRESTNEKLFF. In DNA form, the CDR3 reads TGTGCCAGCAGCACCTACGACAGGGAATCAACTAATGAAAAACTGTTTTTT.

The gene calls are TRBV5-4 and TRBJ1-2; 7 bases agree with TRBD1. The germline V gene has CDR1 SGHNT and CDR2 YYREEE (reference sequence). V lost 4 bases and J lost 4; bases outside the gene matches: 7. There are 14 residues in the CDR3. The CDR3 here is CASSENRGFYGYTF. For the CDR3, the DNA is TGTGCCAGCAGCGAAAACAGGGGATTCTATGGCTACACCTTC.

The CDR3 nucleotides read TGTGCCAGCAGTTTAACTAGCGGTAGCTCTGGGGCCAACGTCCTGACTTTC. Its translation: CASSLTSGSSGANVLTF. This chain joins TRBV28 and TRBJ2-6; 8 bases line up with TRBD2. The length of the CDR3 is 17 residues. Unmatched junction bases numbered 3, after V lost 2 bases and J lost 0 bases. Germline V lookup: CDR1 MDHEN, CDR2 SYDVKM.

The chain couples TRBV9 to TRBJ2-7, with TRBD2 as a possible D gene (6 bases). Looked up from germline, CDR1 is SGDLS and CDR2 is YYNGEE. The V and J ends lost 3 bases and 7 bases respectively, with 11 bases between them. The CDR3 runs to 12 residues. Here the CDR3 reads CASSAHGGEQYF. The CDR3 coding sequence is TGTGCCAGCAGCGCCCATGGGGGGGAGCAGTACTTC.

The chain carries TRBV13 and TRBJ1-5; D unresolved. CDR1 and CDR2 from the germline V gene are PRHDT and FYEKMQ (reference sequence). Between the trimmed V and J ends, which lost 2 bases and 3 bases, there was a span of 8 bases. CDR3 length: 14 residues. The CDR3 reads CASSLKGNNQPQHF. In DNA form, the CDR3 reads TGTGCCAGCAGCTTAAAAGGAAACAATCAGCCCCAGCATTTT.